The rows below give T cell receptor beta chains drawn from one sample of a study of T-cell reconstitution after alpha-beta-depleted transplantation in children. TCRdb used MiXCR to reprocess the PCR reads, holding one entry per CDR3 protein. The profile shows some 290,000 distinct CDR3 sequences, more than 20% of them singletons. The specimen was PBMCs, mostly from graft donor cells, collected 180 days after TCRalphabeta/CD19-depleted stem cell transplant. Receptors were obtained from a male patient under 18 who had a stem cell transplant for acute lymphoblastic leukemia, so the T cells may come from the graft donor. The CDR3 runs from the conserved cysteine through the conserved F or W. A D gene is named only where the DNA matches it firmly. Rows give clone size only sometimes, using once, few, many, or a class for an expanded clone.

D gene | J gene | clone size | V gene | CDR3 length | CDR3 DNA | CDR3 protein
- | TRBJ1-5 | - | TRBV3-1 | 19 | TGTGCCAGCAGCCAAGGGGGATGGGTCCGGGACGGACCGAATCAGCCCCAGCATTTT | CASSQGGWVRDGPNQPQHF
- | TRBJ1-3 | - | TRBV3-1 | 14 | TGTGCCAGCAGCCACGGACAGTTAAGAAACACCATATATTTT | CASSHGQLRNTIYF
- | TRBJ2-2 | - | TRBV6-1 | 14 | TGTGCCAGCAGTGTCGTCGAGGGTGTCGGGGAGCTGTTTTTT | CASSVVEGVGELFF
- | TRBJ2-3 | - | TRBV6-1 | 13 | TGTGCCAGCGAAGGGATACTCACAGATACGCAGTATTTT | CASEGILTDTQYF
- | TRBJ2-5 | few | TRBV3-1 | 16 | TGTGCCAGCAGCCCCCGGGACCCTTGGTACCAAGAGACCCAGTACTTC | CASSPRDPWYQETQYF
- | TRBJ2-7 | - | TRBV28 | 15 | TGTGCCAGCAGCCTACGCGGGGTCCGTTTCTACGAGCAGTACTTC | CASSLRGVRFYEQYF
- | TRBJ2-2 | - | TRBV20-1 | 17 | TGCAGTGCTAAGGGGCGCGGTGGACAACTCAACACCGGGGAGCTGTTTTTT | CSAKGRGGQLNTGELFF
- | TRBJ2-2 | - | TRBV24-1 | 15 | TGTGCCACCAGCGAAGCCGGGACTAACACCGGGGAGCTGTTTTTT | CATSEAGTNTGELFF
TRBD2 | TRBJ2-7 | - | TRBV9 | 15 | TGTGCCAGCAGCGTAGAAGCGGGAGTCTCCTACGAGCAGTACTTC | CASSVEAGVSYEQYF
- | TRBJ2-3 | many | TRBV6-5 | 13 | TGTGCCAGCTGGCTTCCTAGCACAGATACGCAGTATTTT | CASWLPSTDTQYF
- | TRBJ2-4 | - | TRBV5-5 | 15 | TGTGCCAGCAGCTTGGAAGGGAATGCCAAAAACATTCAGTACTTC | CASSLEGNAKNIQYF
- | TRBJ2-7 | few | TRBV10-3 | 14 | TGTGCCATCGGTACAGGGTTAGAGGCCTACGAGCAGTACTTC | CAIGTGLEAYEQYF
- | TRBJ1-2 | - | TRBV12-3/TRBV12-4 | 12 | TGTGCCAGCACCAGGGACGGCTATGGCTACACCTTC | CASTRDGYGYTF
TRBD1 | TRBJ2-3 | - | TRBV12-3/TRBV12-4 | 13 | TGTGCCAGCGGTAAACGACAGGGTTTCCCTGAGTATTTT | CASGKRQGFPEYF
TRBD2 | TRBJ2-1 | - | TRBV7-9 | 15 | TGTGCCAGCAGCCGGCCACGGCTAGCGGGAGGTGAGCAGTTCTTC | CASSRPRLAGGEQFF
- | TRBJ1-3 | - | TRBV7-8 | 17 | TGTGCCAGCAGCTTAGCGGCCCCGGGGTGGAATGGAAACACCATATATTTT | CASSLAAPGWNGNTIYF
TRBD1 | TRBJ2-1 | - | TRBV20-1 | 16 | TGCAGTGCTAGAGTGGCGGGGACAGGACTCTACAATGAGCAGTTCTTC | CSARVAGTGLYNEQFF
- | TRBJ1-1 | few | TRBV18 | 14 | TGTGCCAGCTCACCCTCCCAGGGGCGCAGGGAAGCTTTCTTT | CASSPSQGRREAFF
TRBD2 | TRBJ2-3 | - | TRBV9 | 17 | TGTGCCAGCAGCGGTGCATTCGGGACTATTGGCACAGATACGCAGTATTTT | CASSGAFGTIGTDTQYF
- | TRBJ2-1 | - | TRBV30 | 16 | TGTGCCACCAGCCCGAACCCCCAGAGCTCCTACAATGAGCAGTTCTTC | CATSPNPQSSYNEQFF
TRBD1 | TRBJ2-5 | few | TRBV15 | 13 | TGTGCCACCAGCTGGGACAGGGGAGAGACCCAGTACTTC | CATSWDRGETQYF
TRBD2 | TRBJ2-1 | few | TRBV24-1 | 16 | TGTGCCACCAGTGATTGGGGGACTAGCGGTTACAATGAGCAGTTCTTC | CATSDWGTSGYNEQFF
- | TRBJ1-3 | - | TRBV6-5 | 17 | TGTGCCAGCAGTTACTTCGGGGGGGAGCTTTCTGGAAACACCATATATTTT | CASSYFGGELSGNTIYF
TRBD2 | TRBJ2-5 | - | TRBV5-6 | 17 | TGTGCCAGCAGCCTCGAGCGGGAGGGCCCTCCCAAGGAGACCCAGTACTTC | CASSLEREGPPKETQYF
- | TRBJ2-7 | - | TRBV9 | 13 | TGTGCCAGCAGCGTATCGTCAAGGGGCGAGCAGTACTTC | CASSVSSRGEQYF
TRBD1 | TRBJ1-1 | few | TRBV28 | 15 | TGTGCCAGCAGTTCTTGGGGACAGTTGAACACTGAAGCTTTCTTT | CASSSWGQLNTEAFF
- | TRBJ1-1 | - | TRBV10-1 | 14 | TGCGCCAGCAGTGATCGGACGGTTACCACTGAAGCTTTCTTT | CASSDRTVTTEAFF
- | TRBJ1-5 | many | TRBV12-3/TRBV12-4 | 13 | TGTGCCAGCAGTTTGGGGGTCAATCAGCCCCAGCATTTT | CASSLGVNQPQHF
- | TRBJ1-1 | many | TRBV5-1 | 16 | TGCGCCAGCAGCTTGGGGAAACAGGGTTGGTCCACTGAAGCTTTCTTT | CASSLGKQGWSTEAFF
TRBD2 | TRBJ2-3 | - | TRBV4-1 | 16 | TGCGCCAGCAGCACACTAGCGGGACGAACCACAGATACGCAGTATTTT | CASSTLAGRTTDTQYF
TRBD2 | TRBJ2-7 | few | TRBV5-6 | 14 | TGTGCCAGCAGCGCCGGGACTAGCGGGGACGAGCAGTACTTC | CASSAGTSGDEQYF
TRBD1 | TRBJ2-7 | - | TRBV4-1 | 16 | TGCGCCAGCAGCCAAGAACAGGGGGCGATCTACTACGAGCAGTACTTC | CASSQEQGAIYYEQYF
- | TRBJ2-3 | few | TRBV20-1 | 13 | TGCAGTGCTAGAGGAAACCGTGGCGTGCCGCAGTATTTT | CSARGNRGVPQYF
- | TRBJ2-7 | - | TRBV5-1 | 15 | TGCGCCAGCAGCTTGTTGGGACAAGGGGAACTCGAGCAGTACTTC | CASSLLGQGELEQYF
- | TRBJ2-1 | few | TRBV4-1 | 14 | TGCGCCAGCAGCCAAGGTCCAGGAAGCAATGAGCAGTTCTTC | CASSQGPGSNEQFF
- | TRBJ2-3 | - | TRBV3-1 | 14 | TGTGCCAGCAGCCAAGTAGCCCGGGGGGATACGCAGTATTTT | CASSQVARGDTQYF
TRBD2 | TRBJ2-1 | - | TRBV19 | 14 | TGTGCCAGTACCTCGGGAGGATGGGAGAATGAGCAGTTCTTC | CASTSGGWENEQFF
- | TRBJ2-5 | few | TRBV5-1 | 15 | TGCGCCAGCAGCTTGGGTCCTGGTTTGTGGGAGACCCAGTACTTC | CASSLGPGLWETQYF
- | TRBJ2-7 | many | TRBV10-3 | 13 | TGTGCCATCAGTCCGGGAGTTACGTACGAGCAGTACTTC | CAISPGVTYEQYF
- | TRBJ2-1 | few | TRBV5-1 | 14 | TGCGCCAGCAGCTTGCATCCAGGGGCCGGTGAGCAGTTCTTC | CASSLHPGAGEQFF
TRBD1 | TRBJ2-1 | many | TRBV20-1 | 15 | TGCAGTTCCACCGACGGGACAGGCCCATACAATGAGCAGTTCTTC | CSSTDGTGPYNEQFF
TRBD2 | TRBJ2-1 | once | TRBV7-3 | 17 | TGTGCCAGCAGCTTACTCCTAGGTAGCGGGAGTGGTAATGAGCAGTTCTTC | CASSLLLGSGSGNEQFF